This T cell receptor beta chain derives from a study of vaccination effects on CD4 cells after COVID-19. Across the whole study: With the ViraFEST assay, the study expanded antigen-specific CD4+ T cells using viral peptide pools, then sequenced them. Each culture well received a few million PBMC. These cells were then cultured in IMDM with about 9.1 IU/ml IL-2 and 9.5 to 10 ug/ml peptides. Findings and caveats of the study: The study found marked clonal contraction of infection- and vaccine-induced clones late after vaccination.

This table comes from immunoSEQ multiplex PCR, and its TCRdb copy is limited to in-frame clones, with some not included. The table records some 50,000 clones, around 67% of them present only once. The germline V and J ends were trimmed by 4 bases and 5 bases, with 9 bases remaining between them. The CDR3 totals 13 residues. Germline lookup yields CDR1 MNHEY and CDR2 SVGEGT. Concerning this clone itself: Its target is unknown.

CD4+ T cells were isolated after nine to ten days of culture. Both day 3 and day 7 saw half the medium replaced with IL-2 medium. The receptor was isolated from a human donor who received a COVID-19 vaccine. The specimen was CD4+ T cells from PBMCs cultured without peptide, collected before COVID-19 vaccination. V is TRBV6-2 or TRBV6-3 and J is TRBJ1-5, with D perhaps TRBD1 (5 bases). In nucleotides, the CDR3 is TGTGCCAGCAGTTCGTGGGGGGATCAGCCCCAGCATTTT. Encoded protein: CASSSWGDQPQHF.